These 25 T cell receptor beta chains share one sample of origin, sequenced in a study of blood T cell repertoires in COVID-19. This table comes from immunoSEQ multiplex PCR, and its TCRdb copy is limited to in-frame clones, with some not included. The table has approximately 270,000 clones, under 90% seen once; the top ten hold 1.5% to 2%. The sample taken for sequencing was PBMCs or T cells enriched from blood (not recorded which). The source of these receptors is a woman aged 55-69 years who had recovered from COVID-19.

The chain joins TRBV7-9 to TRBJ2-5, with TRBD2 matching over 11 bases. Trimming cost V 2 bases and J 2 bases; bases outside gene matches: 7. The CDR3 loop spans 17 amino acids. Germline lookup yields CDR1 SEHNR and CDR2 FQNEAQ (reference sequence). CDR3 amino acids: CASSLYLAGGAQETQYF. The CDR3 DNA sequence: TGTGCCAGCAGCTTATATCTAGCGGGAGGAGCTCAAGAGACCCAGTACTTC.

The rearrangement uses TRBV9 and TRBJ1-2; no clear D gene. The CDR3 has 13 amino acids. Trimming stripped 0 bases from V and 2 bases from J, with 5 bases between. CDR1 is SGDLS, CDR2 YYNGEE, per germline. For the CDR3, the DNA is TGTGCCAGCAGCGTAGTACTAAACTATGGCTACACCTTC. Its protein is CASSVVLNYGYTF.

The rearrangement uses TRBV6-4 and TRBJ2-5; D gene unclear. The length of the CDR3 is 9 residues. The germline CDR1 and CDR2 sequences are MRHNA and SNTAGT. CDR3 residues: CPFQETQYF. CDR3 sequence (DNA): TGTCCCTTCCAAGAGACCCAGTACTTC.

The chain carries TRBV4-1 and TRBJ2-3; D is possibly TRBD2 (5 bases). V was cut by 3 bases and J by 2 bases, with 15 bases left in between. Germline V CDR1 and CDR2: MGHRA, YSYEKL. There are 16 residues in the CDR3. CDR3 protein: CASSHPPSGTTDTQYF. The DNA of the CDR3 is TGCGCCAGCAGCCACCCCCCAAGCGGAACCACAGATACGCAGTATTTT.

The CDR3 DNA sequence: TGTGCCAGCCTGGGACAGGGGGCTTCTGGGGCCAACGTCCTGACTTTC. This sequence encodes CASLGQGASGANVLTF. The chain couples TRBV3-1 (or the pseudogene TRBV3-2) to TRBJ2-6, with 12 positions matching TRBD1. V trimming: 8 bases; J trimming: 1 base; junction bases outside the gene matches: 3. The CDR3 has 16 amino acids. The germline V gene encodes CDR1 LGHDT and CDR2 YNNKEL (reference sequence).

This sequence joins TRBV5-1 and TRBJ2-1; D remains unclear. Trimming removed 5 bases at V and 2 bases at J, with 14 bases between. The CDR3 length is 15 residues. Germline CDR1 is SGHRS and CDR2 is YFSETQ. For the CDR3, the DNA is TGCGCCAGCAGTTCTAAGAGTTCGGCCTACAATGAGCAGTTCTTC. Protein product: CASSSKSSAYNEQFF.

J is TRBJ2-3 and V is TRBV15, with 11 bases matching TRBD2. J gave up 3 bases and V 3 bases, and 14 bases lay outside the gene matches. This CDR3 contains 19 residues. From germline, CDR1 is LNHNV and CDR2 YYDKDF (reference sequence). The CDR3 region has the DNA TGTGCCACCAGCAGGCGTCTTAGCGGGAGGGCCGGTGGTACAGATACGCAGTATTTT. Translating gives CATSRRLSGRAGGTDTQYF.

This chain joins TRBV27 and TRBJ2-3, with 10 bases matching TRBD2. The CDR3 runs 15 residues. Germline CDR1 is MNHEY and CDR2 is SMNVEV (reference sequence). Trimming cost V 4 bases and J 1 base; bases outside gene matches: 2. CDR3 amino acids: CASSWTSGGTDTQYF. For the CDR3, the DNA is TGTGCCAGCAGTTGGACTAGCGGTGGCACAGATACGCAGTATTTT.

This chain links TRBV7-3 with TRBJ2-1; 9 bases are a match to TRBD1. The J segment lost 7 bases and the V segment lost 3 bases, leaving 4 bases of the junction unmatched. This CDR3 has 14 amino acids. CDR1 is SGHTA, CDR2 FQGTGA, per germline. CDR3 bases: TGTGCCAGCAGCTTCGGCGGGACAGGGAATGAGCAGTTCTTC. It codes for CASSFGGTGNEQFF.

This sequence joins TRBV19 and TRBJ1-2; a possible D gene is TRBD1 (5 bases). The CDR3 is 13 amino acids. Germline V gene lookup returns CDR1 LNHDA and CDR2 SQIVND (reference sequence). Trimming took 6 bases from V and 12 from J, leaving 20 bases between them. The CDR3: CASSLEPGDFHTF. As DNA, the CDR3 is TGTGCCAGTAGCTTAGAACCGGGGGACTTTCACACCTTC.

This clone was counted a single time. The genes are TRBV3-1 (or the pseudogene TRBV3-2) and TRBJ1-6, with D hard to call. The CDR3 contains 17 residues. With 4 bases removed from V and 5 bases from J, the gap between germline ends came to 18 bases. CDR1 and CDR2 (germline): LGHDT, YNNKEL (reference sequence). The CDR3 is CASSLPSPIHHNSPLHF. The CDR3 bases are TGTGCCAGCAGCCTCCCATCTCCCATACATCATAATTCACCCCTCCACTTT.

The chain carries TRBV10-3 and TRBJ2-7; possible D gene TRBD1, 6 bases. The CDR3 is 14 amino acids. Trimming shortened V by 10 bases and J by 0 bases, and 16 bases separated the two germline ends. Per germline, CDR1 ENHRY and CDR2 SYGVKD. The chain's CDR3 is CATTNRTVSYEQYF. The CDR3 DNA reads as TGTGCCACTACTAACCGGACAGTCTCCTACGAGCAGTACTTC.

A note on this clone: In the same sample, other DNA sequences code for this CDR3. J is TRBJ2-5 and V is TRBV5-1; 7 positions agree with TRBD2. V lost 4 bases, J lost 5 bases, and 8 bases stayed unmatched. CDR3 length: 14 residues. Looked up from germline, CDR1 is SGHRS and CDR2 is YFSETQ. This chain's CDR3 is CASSPSGGGETQYF. Written as DNA, the CDR3 is TGCGCCAGCAGCCCCTCCGGGGGAGGGGAGACCCAGTACTTC.

This clone was picked up one time. This rearrangement joins TRBV5-5 to TRBJ1-2, with D perhaps TRBD1 (6 bases). The V and J ends lost 4 bases and 3 bases respectively, with 10 bases between them. CDR1 SGHKS and CDR2 YYEKEE come from the germline V gene (reference sequence). The length of the CDR3 is 13 residues. As DNA, the CDR3 is TGTGCCAGCAGCCCTGGGGGCGACTATGGCTACACCTTC. Its protein is CASSPGGDYGYTF.

This sequence joins TRBV4-1 and TRBJ1-2, with D unclear. The CDR3 extends over 13 amino acids. Germline-derived CDR1 and CDR2 are MGHRA and YSYEKL. Between the trimmed V and J ends, which lost 3 bases and 4 bases, there was a span of 9 bases. The CDR3 here is CASSHVEAYGYTF. The CDR3 DNA sequence: TGCGCCAGCAGCCACGTGGAGGCCTATGGCTACACCTTC.

The chain combines TRBV28 with TRBJ2-1; weak D call: TRBD2 (6 bases). The V and J ends lost 6 bases and 7 bases respectively, with 19 bases between them. Germline-derived CDR1 and CDR2 are MDHEN and SYDVKM. CDR3 size: 15 residues. CDR3 sequence reads: CASSLGGGRRNEQFF. The CDR3 DNA reads TGTGCCAGCAGCTTAGGAGGAGGGAGGAGGAATGAGCAGTTCTTC.

This clone was seen many times. J is TRBJ2-1 and V is TRBV18; D possibly corresponds to TRBD1 (6 bases). Deletions cut 2 bases from V and 6 bases from J, with 8 bases between. CDR1 KGHSH and CDR2 LQKENI come from the germline V gene. The CDR3 totals 13 residues. The CDR3 DNA reads TGTGCCAGCTCACCAACAGGGCTCAATGAGCAGTTCTTC. The encoded protein is CASSPTGLNEQFF.

The rearrangement joins TRBV10-1 to TRBJ1-1, with D uncertain. Trimming removed 4 bases from V and 1 base from J, with 7 bases in between. This CDR3 is built from 13 residues. The germline CDR1 and CDR2 sequences are WNHNN and SYGVQD (reference sequence). The CDR3 region has the DNA TGCGCCAGCAGTGGACAAGCGAACACTGAAGCTTTCTTT. Translated: CASSGQANTEAFF.

The chain has TRBV5-5 and TRBJ2-5; D is possibly TRBD2 (5 bases). Germline assignment: CDR1 SGHKS and CDR2 YYEKEE (reference sequence). Trimming removed 6 bases from V and 4 bases from J, with 16 bases in between. CDR3 length: 14 residues. The CDR3 DNA reads as TGTGCCAGCACCTATAACCGGGGTCGAGAGACCCAGTACTTC. Translated: CASTYNRGRETQYF.

This chain uses TRBV5-1 with TRBJ2-5, with D perhaps matching TRBD1 (5 bases). Trimming took off 4 bases at V and 5 bases at J, with 12 bases between the two ends. The CDR3 totals 13 residues. CDR1 is SGHRS, CDR2 YFSETQ, per germline. This CDR3 is CASSPTGPETQYF. Written as DNA, the CDR3 is TGCGCCAGCAGCCCAACAGGACCGGAGACCCAGTACTTC. Full variable domain (outside the CDR3, taken from reference TRBV5-1 and TRBJ2-5): KAGVTQTPRYLIKTRGQQVTLSCSPISGHRSVSWYQQTPGQGLQFLFEYFSETQRNKGNFPGRFSGRQFSNSRSEMNVSTLELGDSALYLCASSPTGPETQYFGPGTRLLVL.

The chain couples TRBV3-1 (or the pseudogene TRBV3-2) to TRBJ2-5; D gene unclear. CDR3 length: 13 amino acids. V was trimmed by 0 bases and J by 5 bases, leaving 7 bases between them. Germline assignment: CDR1 LGHDT and CDR2 YNNKEL (reference sequence). The CDR3 sequence: CASSQDSVETQYF. In DNA, the CDR3 is TGTGCCAGCAGCCAAGATTCGGTTGAGACCCAGTACTTC.

The rearrangement links TRBV4-1 to TRBJ1-4, with 9 bases matching TRBD1. The V segment lost 0 bases and the J segment 8 bases; nucleotides outside the gene matches: 7. Germline CDR1 MGHRA, CDR2 YSYEKL. The CDR3 spans 16 residues. This chain's CDR3 is CASSQDPPQGAEKLFF. As DNA, the CDR3 is TGCGCCAGCAGCCAAGATCCGCCACAGGGGGCGGAAAAACTGTTTTTT.

The chain uses TRBV7-6 and TRBJ2-7; 10 bases are a match to TRBD1. The V and J ends lost 2 bases and 1 base, in that order; junction bases with no gene match: 8. There are 17 residues in the CDR3. The germline V gene has CDR1 SGHVS and CDR2 FNYEAQ. The DNA for the CDR3 is TGTGCCAGCAGCTTACCCTCCGGGACAGGGGTTTCCTACGAGCAGTACTTC. Translating gives CASSLPSGTGVSYEQYF.

The CDR3: CASSLMGGLETQYF. For the CDR3, the DNA is TGTGCCAGCAGCTTAATGGGGGGGCTCGAGACCCAGTACTTC. The chain has TRBV7-2 and TRBJ2-5; a possible D gene is TRBD2 (7 bases). Looked up from germline, CDR1 is SGHTA and CDR2 is FQGNSA. The CDR3 covers 14 residues. Trimming removed 2 bases from V and 5 bases from J, with 12 bases in between.

The chain employs TRBV5-1 and TRBJ1-1, with 9 nucleotides matching TRBD1. The CDR3 covers 15 residues. The trim removed 3 bases at V and 1 base at J, leaving 4 bases unmatched. Germline V gene data show CDR1 as SGHRS and CDR2 as YFSETQ. The CDR3 DNA is TGCGCCAGCAGCTATTTGACAGGGGGGAACACTGAAGCTTTCTTT. Its protein is CASSYLTGGNTEAFF.